The 8 T cell receptor beta chains given below trace back to one sample, sequenced in a study of control samples from healthy donors and cancer patients. Libraries were prepared by immunoSEQ multiplex PCR; TCRdb keeps only in-frame clonotypes and omits some of them. The repertoire includes 200,000 or so clones, approximately 91% of them detected once, and roughly 1.9% sits in the top ten. The specimen sequenced was blood. The source is a man aged 30-40 years in good health.

This clone was counted between two and nine times. The chain is built from TRBV7-8 and TRBJ2-1; 7 bases are shared with TRBD2. The germline gives CDR1 SGHVS, CDR2 FQNEAQ. CDR3 length: 16 amino acids. J gave up 3 bases and V 5 bases, and 10 bases lay outside the gene matches. This CDR3 reads CASSPFVGGNYNEQFF. The DNA of the CDR3 is TGTGCCAGCAGCCCCTTTGTGGGGGGGAACTACAATGAGCAGTTCTTC. Complete variable domain (other parts from reference TRBV7-8 and TRBJ2-1): GAGVSQSPRYKVAKRGQDVALRCDPISGHVSLFWYQQALGQGPEFLTYFQNEAQLDKSGLPSDRFFAERPEGSVSTLKIQRTQQEDSAVYLCASSPFVGGNYNEQFFGPGTRLTVL.

V usage is TRBV7-9 and J usage is TRBJ1-6; the D is unclear. CDR1 and CDR2 from the germline V gene are SEHNR and FQNEAQ (reference sequence). The germline V and J ends were trimmed by 2 bases and 10 bases, with 9 bases remaining between them. The CDR3 has 13 amino acids. In DNA, the CDR3 is TGTGCCAGCAGCTTAAGGCAGCCATCACCCCTCCACTTT. Protein: CASSLRQPSPLHF.

This clone was counted once. The chain couples TRBV14 to TRBJ1-6; D gene ambiguous. Germline lookup yields CDR1 SGHDN and CDR2 FVKESK. The V gene lost 4 bases and the J gene lost 7 bases, with 14 bases spanning the gap. This CDR3 has 15 residues. The CDR3 nucleotides read TGTGCCAGCAGCCCCCAAGACCCCACGAATTCACCCCTCCACTTT. Amino acid sequence: CASSPQDPTNSPLHF.

The rearrangement uses TRBV12-3 or TRBV12-4 and TRBJ2-7; TRBD1 agrees at 8 bases. With V trimmed by 6 bases and J by 7 bases, 8 bases remained unmatched. The CDR3 has 13 residues. The CDR3 DNA sequence: TGTGCCAGCAGGCCCAGGGGGCCGGGGGAGCAGTACTTC. Protein sequence: CASRPRGPGEQYF.

The chain is built from TRBV30 and TRBJ1-2; D unresolved. Germline V CDR1 and CDR2: GTSNPN, SVGIG (reference sequence). V lost 4 bases, J lost 4 bases, and 16 bases lay in between. This CDR3 comprises 14 residues. The CDR3 coding sequence is TGTGCCTGGAATGGACCTACATGGAGCTATGGCTACACCTTC. Translated: CAWNGPTWSYGYTF.

The V and J genes are TRBV6-5 and TRBJ2-1; D call uncertain. This CDR3 region has 15 residues. CDR1 is MNHEY, CDR2 SVGAGI, per germline. V was clipped by 10 bases and J by 0 bases, with 16 bases between them. The CDR3 nucleotides are TGTGCCACACGCCTAGACATCGGCTCCTACAATGAGCAGTTCTTC. Its protein product is CATRLDIGSYNEQFF.

A single count supports this clone. V and J are TRBV7-2 and TRBJ1-5; D is perhaps TRBD1 (6 bases). The germline CDR1 and CDR2 sequences are SGHTA and FQGNSA. There are 14 residues in the CDR3. Trimming left V 4 bases short and J 7 bases short, with 14 bases between. The CDR3 sequence is CASSSSGAGQPQHF. DNA for the CDR3: TGTGCCAGCAGCTCCTCGGGGGCGGGCCAGCCCCAGCATTTT.

This chain uses TRBV18 with TRBJ2-7; no clear D. The CDR3 length is 13 residues. Germline loops: CDR1 KGHSH, CDR2 LQKENI. The V gene lost 4 bases and the J gene lost 7 bases, with 14 bases spanning the gap. In DNA, the CDR3 is TGTGCCAGCTCACGGTATGGCGTCGGGGAGCAGTACTTC. Amino acids: CASSRYGVGEQYF.